The rows below give T cell receptor beta chains drawn from one sample of a study of shared clonotypes between healthy human individuals. The repertoire was sequenced with immunoSEQ multiplex PCR; TCRdb's copy has only in-frame clones and lacks some. The sample holds over 850,000 clones; 78% are singletons and the top ten take 0.61%. Sequenced material: memory CD4+ T cells from PBMCs. Receptor source: a man between 18 and 29 years old in good health. Some clones in this sample may be carry-over from other donors' samples. The CDR3 runs from the conserved cysteine through the conserved F or W. D genes are given only for firm matches. Some rows have no size entry. The others give once, few or many, or a class for an expanded clone.

v_call	d_call	clone_size	j_call	cdr3_nt	cdr3_aa
TRBV18	TRBD1	NA	TRBJ2-3	TGTGCCAGCTCACCTTGGCCGGGACAGGGAACAGATACGCAGTATTTT	CASSPWPGQGTDTQYF
TRBV6-1	NA	NA	TRBJ2-7	TGTGCCAGCAGTGAATTGGGCTACGAGCAGTACTTC	CASSELGYEQYF
TRBV5-6	NA	NA	TRBJ1-4	TGTGCCAGCAGCTTGGACGCGGGTTTCGAAAAACTGTTTTTT	CASSLDAGFEKLFF
TRBV4-1	NA	NA	TRBJ2-7	TGCGCCAGCAGCCAAGGCTCGCGCAGCTACGAGCAGTACTTC	CASSQGSRSYEQYF
TRBV7-3	NA	NA	TRBJ2-5	TGTGCCAGCAGCTTAACCCCAGGGAACTGGGAGACCCAGTACTTC	CASSLTPGNWETQYF
TRBV13	TRBD1	NA	TRBJ1-2	TGTGCCAGCAGCTCACGGACAGGTCGGTTATGGAATGGCTACACCTTC	CASSSRTGRLWNGYTF
TRBV5-4	TRBD1	few	TRBJ1-1	TGTGCCAGCAGCAGCTTGGGACAGGGGAACACTGAAGCTTTCTTT	CASSSLGQGNTEAFF
TRBV7-9	NA	NA	TRBJ2-6	TGTGCCAGCAGCTTAGTCTCGCGAGCCAACGTCCTGACTTTC	CASSLVSRANVLTF
TRBV18	NA	NA	TRBJ1-2	TGTGCCAGCTCATTACGACCGGATCTCCTATATGGCTACACCTTC	CASSLRPDLLYGYTF
TRBV30	NA	NA	TRBJ2-4	TGTGCCGTTGCAGGGCTTGCCAAAAACATTCAGTACTTC	CAVAGLAKNIQYF
TRBV6-6	NA	NA	TRBJ1-1	TGTGCCAGCAGTTACTCGACCAGGGGTGAAGCTTTCTTT	CASSYSTRGEAFF
TRBV9	NA	NA	TRBJ2-7	TGTGCCAGCAGCGTAGAGGCTAGTAAGGACGAGCAGTACTTC	CASSVEASKDEQYF
TRBV6-6	TRBD1	NA	TRBJ2-5	TGTGCCAGCAGTACACCCGACAGGGGGTCGGAGACCCAGTACTTC	CASSTPDRGSETQYF
TRBV7-6	NA	NA	TRBJ2-2	TGTGCCAGCAGCTTATTGCAGGGGTGGACCGGGGAGCTGTTTTTT	CASSLLQGWTGELFF
TRBV18	NA	NA	TRBJ2-7	TGTGCCAGCTCAGGGGGGACCTACGAGCAGTACTTC	CASSGGTYEQYF
TRBV2	NA	NA	TRBJ2-6	TGTGCCAGCACCTCAGGGGCCAACGTCCTGACTTTC	CASTSGANVLTF
TRBV15	TRBD1	NA	TRBJ2-2	TGTGCCACCAGCAGGCCGACAGGGGGCGGGGAGCTGTTTTTT	CATSRPTGGGELFF
TRBV18	NA	once	TRBJ2-3	TGTGCCAGCTCACCACCGGTGGGGGATACGCAGTATTTT	CASSPPVGDTQYF
TRBV5-1	TRBD1	once	TRBJ2-7	TGCGCCAGCAGCGGTGGGACAGGGGGCTACGAGCAGTACTTC	CASSGGTGGYEQYF
TRBV21-1	NA	once	TRBJ2-7	TGTGCCAGCAGCAAAGCGTCCCCCCAAGGGGGGGGACTCTCCTACGAGCAGTACTTC	CASSKASPQGGGLSYEQYF
TRBV20-1	NA	NA	TRBJ2-3	TGCAGTGGGGCGTTGGGAGATACGCAGTATTTT	CSGALGDTQYF
TRBV5-1	NA	NA	TRBJ2-3	TGCGCCAGCAGCAAGCCCGGGACACCCCGTACTAGCACAGATACGCAGTATTTT	CASSKPGTPRTSTDTQYF
TRBV5-1	NA	NA	TRBJ2-1	TGCGCCAGCAGCGGCGACCCGAGCTCCTACAATGAGCAGTTCTTC	CASSGDPSSYNEQFF
TRBV4-2	TRBD2	NA	TRBJ2-7	TGTGCCAGCAGCCAAGTAATCGGGACTAGCGGGAGAAGGGGCAGGTCCTACGAGCAGTACTTC	CASSQVIGTSGRRGRSYEQYF
TRBV5-8	TRBD1	NA	TRBJ1-5	TGTGCCAGCAGCACAGGGACAGGGAAGAATCAGCCCCAGCATTTT	CASSTGTGKNQPQHF
TRBV27	NA	NA	TRBJ1-5	TGTGCCAGCAGAGGGACTGGCAATCAGCCCCAGCATTTT	CASRGTGNQPQHF
TRBV9	TRBD2	NA	TRBJ2-5	TGTGCCAGCAGCGTAGCTATGGGGGAGGGCCAAGAGACCCAGTACTTC	CASSVAMGEGQETQYF
TRBV5-6	NA	NA	TRBJ2-7	TGTGCCAGCAGTTATGGCGGGATTGTCTACGAGCAGTACTTC	CASSYGGIVYEQYF
TRBV18	TRBD2	NA	TRBJ2-7	TGTGCCAGCTCACCCTCGAGCGGGAGGGGCTACGAGCAGTACTTC	CASSPSSGRGYEQYF
TRBV5-4	NA	few	TRBJ2-4	TGTGCCAGCAGCTTGGATGGGTTAGCCAAAAACATTCAGTACTTC	CASSLDGLAKNIQYF
TRBV27	NA	few	TRBJ1-5	TGTGCCAGCAGTGGTACGGGGGGTCAGCCCCAGCATTTT	CASSGTGGQPQHF
TRBV28	NA	few	TRBJ1-4	TGTGCCAGCTTAAGACGTACACCAGGGAATGAAAAACTGTTTTTT	CASLRRTPGNEKLFF
TRBV7-3	TRBD1	once	TRBJ2-2	TGTGCCAGCAGCCCTACGGACAGGACCGGGGAGCTGTTTTTT	CASSPTDRTGELFF
TRBV15	NA	NA	TRBJ2-7	TGTGCCACCAGCAGAGTGATGGGTTACGAGCAGTACTTC	CATSRVMGYEQYF
TRBV5-1	TRBD2	NA	TRBJ2-1	TGCGCCAGCAGCTACACGCCCGGGACTAGCGAGCACAATGAGCAGTTCTTC	CASSYTPGTSEHNEQFF
TRBV5-1	NA	NA	TRBJ2-7	TGCGCCAGCAGCTACAACCCGGGGACCCAGGGCGAGCAGTACTTC	CASSYNPGTQGEQYF
TRBV28	TRBD2	NA	TRBJ2-3	TGTGCCAGCAGTTTTGGTAGAACTAGCGGGAGATCCGATACGCAGTATTTT	CASSFGRTSGRSDTQYF
TRBV2	NA	once	TRBJ2-1	TGTGCCAGCAGTGAAATCCAGATTGCTGAGCAGTTCTTC	CASSEIQIAEQFF
TRBV7-3	TRBD1	NA	TRBJ2-2	TGTGCCAGCAGTCCACAGGGGAGTTTGGACACCGGGGAGCTGTTTTTT	CASSPQGSLDTGELFF
TRBV19	NA	NA	TRBJ2-2	TGTGCCAGTACTACTCTCCCGGGCCGCCGGCGGCTGTTTTTT	CASTTLPGRRRLFF
TRBV27	NA	NA	TRBJ1-1	TGTGCCAGCAGCTACCACCCCGGGACACTTGAAGCTTTCTTT	CASSYHPGTLEAFF
TRBV7-2	TRBD1	NA	TRBJ1-2	TGTGCCAGCAGCTTAGCTGCAGGGGGCACCTATGGCTACACCTTC	CASSLAAGGTYGYTF
TRBV5-1	TRBD2	NA	TRBJ2-7	TGCGCCAGCAGCTTGGATTCAGTGACTAGCGGGCCCCGGGGCGAGCAGTACTTC	CASSLDSVTSGPRGEQYF
TRBV4-1	NA	NA	TRBJ2-3	TGCGCCAGCAGCCAAGATGATTACACAGATACGCAGTATTTT	CASSQDDYTDTQYF
TRBV4-2	TRBD2	NA	TRBJ2-4	TGTGCCAGCAGCCAACTAGCGGGAGGTGCCCTAGCCAAAAACATTCAGTACTTC	CASSQLAGGALAKNIQYF
TRBV5-1	TRBD1	NA	TRBJ2-7	TGCGCCAGCAGCTTGGTGGGACAGGGGGCCCGTAAGCAGTACTTC	CASSLVGQGARKQYF
TRBV9	TRBD1	NA	TRBJ2-7	TGTGCCAGCAGCAAGGGACAGGGGGCGTTACTATACGAGCAGTACTTC	CASSKGQGALLYEQYF
TRBV7-8	NA	NA	TRBJ2-5	TGTGCCAGCAGCTTAGCCGTGAAGGGGGAGACCCAGTACTTC	CASSLAVKGETQYF
TRBV9	NA	few	TRBJ2-2	TGTGCCAGCAGCGCACAGGTTAACACCGGGGAGCTGTTTTTT	CASSAQVNTGELFF
TRBV10-3	NA	NA	TRBJ2-7	TGTGCCATCGGTCAACAGGGTAGCCGCTACGAGCAGTACTTC	CAIGQQGSRYEQYF
TRBV2	TRBD1	once	TRBJ2-4	TGTGCCAGCAGTGAATTCGACAGGGGTAGGATTCAGTACTTC	CASSEFDRGRIQYF
TRBV5-1	NA	NA	TRBJ1-3	TGCGCCAGCAGCTTTGAGGGGCAGGGATCTGGAAACACCATATATTTT	CASSFEGQGSGNTIYF
TRBV5-1	NA	NA	TRBJ2-5	TGCGCCAGCAGCTTAACGGGACGGCGAGAGGAGACCCAGTACTTC	CASSLTGRREETQYF
TRBV7-6	TRBD2	NA	TRBJ2-1	TGTGCCAGCAGTCCTATGGTGTTTAGCGGGACTAGTCCCTATGAGCAGTTCTTC	CASSPMVFSGTSPYEQFF
TRBV15	TRBD2	few	TRBJ2-1	TGTGCCACCAGCACGGGACTAGCGGGAGCCATAGACTACAATGAGCAGTTCTTC	CATSTGLAGAIDYNEQFF
TRBV7-9	TRBD1	NA	TRBJ2-1	TGTGCCAGCAGCTTAACAGGACAGGGCTCCAATGAGCAGTTCTTC	CASSLTGQGSNEQFF
TRBV18	TRBD2	NA	TRBJ2-1	TGTGCCAGCTCACCAATGACAGCGGGGACTTACAATGAGCAGTTCTTC	CASSPMTAGTYNEQFF
TRBV7-9	NA	once	TRBJ2-3	TGTGCCAGCAGCTCCGACAGAGATCTCACAGATACGCAGTATTTT	CASSSDRDLTDTQYF
TRBV28	NA	NA	TRBJ2-1	TGTGCCAGTCTTAAATTCAATGAGCAGTTCTTC	CASLKFNEQFF
TRBV27	NA	NA	TRBJ1-2	TGTGCCAGCAGTTTACTTGGCGGGGCCGACTATGGCTACACCTTC	CASSLLGGADYGYTF